Listed below are T cell receptor beta chains from one sample, sequenced in a study of T cell responses to AZD1222 COVID-19 vaccine. The method was immunoSEQ multiplex PCR; TCRdb's version includes in-frame clones alone and lacks a portion of them. This table holds 140,000 or so clones, approximately 89% found once. The sequencing here drew on peripheral blood, taken 28 days after the second AZD1222 dose. The receptor set was obtained from an adult who received the AZD1222 COVID-19 vaccine. Both conserved end residues are part of each CDR3. Each record gives: J gene, V gene, CDR3 protein.

TRBJ1-6	TRBV11-2	CASSLQGFGSPLHF
TRBJ2-5	TRBV18	CASSPLLTGRGETQYF
TRBJ2-7	TRBV5-6	CASSTVTQPYEQYF
TRBJ2-7	TRBV14	CASRQNQRGREYF
TRBJ1-4	TRBV5-1	CASSPGQGYNEKLFF
TRBJ1-5	TRBV24-1	CATSDGSENQPQHF
TRBJ1-5	TRBV6-2/TRBV6-3	CASSYLRGQPQHF
TRBJ2-7	TRBV6-5	CASSYSILGEQYF
TRBJ2-1	TRBV4-1	CASSQGPGHSSNEQFF
TRBJ2-1	TRBV18	CASSPQGNNEQFF
TRBJ1-2	TRBV21-1	CASSKGGQGSLLPYGYTF
TRBJ2-7	TRBV7-8	CASSTRVPYEQYF
TRBJ2-5	TRBV5-1	CASSLAGTSGSWETQYF
TRBJ2-7	TRBV7-3	CASSLGAGSYEQYF
TRBJ1-1	TRBV12-3/TRBV12-4	CASSLTGNTEAFF
TRBJ2-2	TRBV19	CASNGMGTGELFF
TRBJ1-5	TRBV7-2	CASSWDNGSNQPQHF
TRBJ2-6	TRBV30	CACKTGEGANVLTF
TRBJ2-1	TRBV4-3	CASSHVREVPDNEQFF
TRBJ1-2	TRBV19	CASSSSAEVYGYTF
TRBJ1-1	TRBV30	CACSRDWGTEAFF
TRBJ1-3	TRBV6-5	CASSYSRTGYGNTIYF
TRBJ1-3	TRBV4-1	CASSPPGTGVVSTIYF
TRBJ2-1	TRBV10-1	CASSELGVEYNEQFF
TRBJ1-1	TRBV5-4	CASSPTGPNTEAFF
TRBJ1-5	TRBV15	CATSRDRGRPQHF
TRBJ2-5	TRBV27	CASSLLRGSKETQYF
TRBJ1-5	TRBV28	CASSPDRGHQPQHF
TRBJ1-3	TRBV7-6	CASSLGRSSGNTIYF
TRBJ1-5	TRBV7-8	CASSLAGSGGGQPQHF
TRBJ2-7	TRBV6-6	CASSYFRDRDSYEQYF
TRBJ2-2	TRBV7-2	CASSLQTSSTGELFF
TRBJ1-3	TRBV4-3	CASSQEPDGNTIYF
TRBJ1-6	TRBV10-3	CAISAHGAGNSPLHF
TRBJ2-1	TRBV19	CASSPKGLAGENEQFF
TRBJ2-1	TRBV7-3	CASSPRTATYNEQFF
TRBJ1-5	TRBV2	CASSETNSNQPQHF
TRBJ2-3	TRBV18	CASSPGTGGKGTQYF
TRBJ2-7	TRBV30	CAWTTGISYEQYF
TRBJ2-1	TRBV27	CASSPNPSGQFF
TRBJ2-6	TRBV5-1	CASSLAVGPAAGANVLTF
TRBJ1-5	TRBV19	CASSKRTGGASGQPQHF
TRBJ1-2	TRBV4-1	CASSPPTRTDYGYTF
TRBJ1-1	TRBV21-1	CASTSRGTEAFF